This is a list of T cell receptor beta chains from one sample in a study of blood T cell repertoires in COVID-19. Method: immunoSEQ multiplex PCR; TCRdb's copy keeps in-frame clones and lacks some. The sample includes roughly 80,000 clones, over 75% of them seen just once. The sample taken for sequencing was peripheral blood. The source of these receptors is a man aged 45-65 years with active COVID-19. Each CDR3 is given with its conserved first and last residue. A D gene is named only where the DNA matches it firmly. Rows may omit the clone size; those that give it use once, few, many or a size class.

v_call	d_call	j_call	clone_size	cdr3_aa	cdr3_nt
TRBV4-2	.	TRBJ1-4	.	CASSSYIRPTNEKLFF	TGTGCCAGCAGCTCCTATATCCGTCCAACTAATGAAAAACTGTTTTTT
TRBV7-6	TRBD1	TRBJ1-2	.	CASSFRDSGNYGYTF	TGTGCCAGCAGCTTTCGGGACAGTGGAAACTATGGCTACACCTTC
TRBV4-3	TRBD1	TRBJ1-4	.	CASSHELQGGNEKLFF	TGCGCCAGCAGCCACGAATTACAGGGGGGGAATGAAAAACTGTTTTTT
TRBV28	TRBD1	TRBJ1-2	.	CASGGTGYGYTF	TGTGCCAGCGGGGGGACAGGCTATGGCTACACCTTC
TRBV5-1	.	TRBJ1-2	.	CASSLTSEGDYGYTF	TGCGCCAGCAGCTTGACAAGCGAGGGGGACTATGGCTACACCTTC
TRBV20-1	.	TRBJ1-2	few	CSPQRPDGYTF	TGCAGTCCTCAGCGGCCCGATGGCTACACCTTC
TRBV7-2	.	TRBJ1-1	.	CASSLQGGMNTEAFF	TGTGCCAGCAGCTTACAGGGAGGAATGAACACTGAAGCTTTCTTT
TRBV10-3	TRBD2	TRBJ2-1	.	CAISDTTSGSHEQFF	TGTGCCATCAGTGATACGACTAGCGGGAGTCATGAGCAGTTCTTC
TRBV28	TRBD2	TRBJ2-7	.	CASSPSGRDYEQYF	TGTGCCAGCAGTCCTAGCGGGAGGGACTACGAGCAGTACTTC
TRBV29-1	TRBD2	TRBJ2-5	.	CSVTPSAGGKETQYF	TGCAGCGTAACACCCTCGGCGGGGGGGAAAGAGACCCAGTACTTC
TRBV18	TRBD1	TRBJ2-7	few	CASSPQGQGSSYEQYF	TGTGCCAGCTCACCACAGGGACAGGGGAGCTCCTACGAGCAGTACTTC
TRBV6-1	TRBD1	TRBJ1-2	.	CASSVQSGTGGPYGYTF	TGTGCCAGCAGTGTTCAGTCCGGGACAGGGGGTCCCTATGGCTACACCTTC
TRBV6-2/TRBV6-3	TRBD2	TRBJ2-2	few	CASSYLGLGTGELFF	TGTGCCAGCAGTTACTTGGGACTAGGCACCGGGGAGCTGTTTTTT
TRBV5-4	.	TRBJ1-6	.	CASSQGTSASGSPLHF	TGTGCCAGCAGCCAGGGGACCTCTGCCTCAGGATCACCCCTCCACTTT
TRBV6-5	TRBD1	TRBJ1-2	once	CASSSGTGRPPGYTF	TGTGCCAGCAGCTCCGGGACAGGGAGGCCACCCGGCTACACCTTC
TRBV2	.	TRBJ1-5	.	CASSDTYSNQPQHF	TGTGCCAGCAGTGACACTTATAGCAATCAGCCCCAGCATTTT
TRBV2	TRBD2	TRBJ2-5	.	CASRTSGKGETQYF	TGTGCCAGCAGGACTAGCGGGAAAGGGGAGACCCAGTACTTC
TRBV6-5	.	TRBJ2-5	once	CASKGRVTVETQYF	TGTGCCAGCAAGGGCAGGGTAACAGTAGAGACCCAGTACTTC
TRBV7-3	.	TRBJ2-3	.	CASSRVLADTQYF	TGTGCCAGCAGCCGCGTTTTAGCAGATACGCAGTATTTT
TRBV7-9	.	TRBJ2-1	.	CASSLGASKRVAYNEQFF	TGTGCCAGCAGCTTAGGCGCGAGTAAGCGGGTCGCTTACAATGAGCAGTTCTTC
TRBV5-1	.	TRBJ2-6	.	CASLPTAGLTGANVLTF	TGCGCCAGCCTTCCTACGGCAGGACTGACTGGGGCCAACGTCCTGACTTTC
TRBV20-1	.	TRBJ2-7	once	CSASSELVGLEQYF	TGCAGTGCTAGTAGTGAGTTAGTAGGACTCGAGCAGTACTTC
TRBV7-2	.	TRBJ1-2	.	CASSLARGAHYGYTF	TGTGCCAGCAGCTTAGCGCGGGGGGCGCACTATGGCTACACCTTC
TRBV19	.	TRBJ1-5	.	CASSTSGSANQPQHF	TGTGCCAGTAGTACGTCGGGGTCGGCGAATCAGCCCCAGCATTTT
TRBV24-1	.	TRBJ2-3	.	CATGEEGSGDTQYF	TGTGCCACCGGGGAGGAGGGGTCGGGAGATACGCAGTATTTT
TRBV4-1	.	TRBJ1-1	few	CASSQEGGSTEAFF	TGCGCCAGCAGCCAAGAGGGAGGGAGCACTGAAGCTTTCTTT
TRBV29-1	TRBD1	TRBJ2-3	once	CSSRYRGTDTQYF	TGCAGCTCGCGCTACAGGGGGACAGATACGCAGTATTTT
TRBV7-9	TRBD1	TRBJ2-6	.	CASTPGTGFLITGANVLTF	TGTGCCAGCACCCCTGGGACAGGGTTCTTAATAACTGGGGCCAACGTCCTGACTTTC
TRBV6-1	TRBD2	TRBJ2-1	once	CASSEATKGDGRANEQFF	TGTGCCAGCAGTGAAGCCACCAAGGGGGACGGGAGGGCCAATGAGCAGTTCTTC
TRBV28	TRBD2	TRBJ2-2	.	CASSLSGSTGELFF	TGTGCCAGCAGTTTGAGCGGGAGCACCGGGGAGCTGTTTTTT
TRBV21-1	.	TRBJ1-5	.	CASSMMVVHRGNQPQHF	TGTGCCAGCAGCATGATGGTGGTCCACAGGGGCAATCAGCCCCAGCATTTT
TRBV12-5	.	TRBJ1-2	once	CASGLIPAGFPYGYTF	TGTGCTAGTGGTTTGATTCCCGCGGGATTCCCCTATGGCTACACCTTC
TRBV27	.	TRBJ2-4	.	CASSWGGAGIQYF	TGTGCCAGCAGTTGGGGGGGGGCAGGCATTCAGTACTTC
TRBV11-3	.	TRBJ2-7	.	CASSLAPGQSYEQYF	TGTGCCAGCAGCTTAGCCCCTGGACAGTCCTACGAGCAGTACTTC
TRBV10-3	.	TRBJ2-7	few	CAISERTVYEQYF	TGTGCCATCAGTGAGAGGACAGTCTACGAGCAGTACTTC